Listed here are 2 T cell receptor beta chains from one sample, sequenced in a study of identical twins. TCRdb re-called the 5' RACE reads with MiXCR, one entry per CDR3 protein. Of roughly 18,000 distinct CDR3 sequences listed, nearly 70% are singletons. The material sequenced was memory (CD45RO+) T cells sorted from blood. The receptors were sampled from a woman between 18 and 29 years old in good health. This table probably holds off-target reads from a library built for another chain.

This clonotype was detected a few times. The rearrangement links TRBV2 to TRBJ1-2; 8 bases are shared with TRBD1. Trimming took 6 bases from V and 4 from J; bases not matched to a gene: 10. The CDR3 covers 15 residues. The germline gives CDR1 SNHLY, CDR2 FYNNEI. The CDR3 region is CASRPDREGSYGYTF. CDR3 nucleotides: TGTGCCAGCAGACCGGACAGGGAGGGTAGCTATGGCTACACCTTC.

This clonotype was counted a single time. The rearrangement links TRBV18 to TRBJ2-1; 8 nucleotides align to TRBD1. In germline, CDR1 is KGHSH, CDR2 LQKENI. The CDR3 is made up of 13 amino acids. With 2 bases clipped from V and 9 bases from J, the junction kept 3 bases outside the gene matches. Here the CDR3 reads CASSPGTGGEQFF. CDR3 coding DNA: TGTGCCAGCTCACCAGGGACAGGAGGTGAGCAGTTCTTC.